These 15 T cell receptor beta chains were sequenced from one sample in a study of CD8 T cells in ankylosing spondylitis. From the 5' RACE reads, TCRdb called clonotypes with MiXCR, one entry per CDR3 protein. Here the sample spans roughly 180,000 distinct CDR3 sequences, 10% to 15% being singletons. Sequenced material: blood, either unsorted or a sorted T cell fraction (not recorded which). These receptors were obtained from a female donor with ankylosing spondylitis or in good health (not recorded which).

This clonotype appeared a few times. This chain's CDR3 is CASSPMQTKNTGELFF. The CDR3 DNA sequence: TGTGCCAGCTCACCAATGCAGACCAAGAACACCGGGGAGCTGTTTTTT. The chain combines TRBV18 with TRBJ2-2; D is unresolved. The germline V gene has CDR1 KGHSH and CDR2 LQKENI. The CDR3 runs 16 residues. Trimming removed 2 bases from V and 1 base from J, with 11 bases in between.

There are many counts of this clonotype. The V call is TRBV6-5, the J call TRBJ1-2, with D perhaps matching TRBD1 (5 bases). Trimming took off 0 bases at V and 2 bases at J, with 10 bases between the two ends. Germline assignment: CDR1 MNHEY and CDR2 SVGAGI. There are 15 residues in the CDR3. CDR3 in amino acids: CASSYSGALNYGYTF. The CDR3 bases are TGTGCCAGCAGTTACTCCGGGGCCCTCAACTATGGCTACACCTTC.

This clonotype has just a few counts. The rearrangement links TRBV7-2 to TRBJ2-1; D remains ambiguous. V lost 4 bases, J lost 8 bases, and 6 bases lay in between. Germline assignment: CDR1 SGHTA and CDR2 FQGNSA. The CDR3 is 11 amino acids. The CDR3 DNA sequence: TGTGCCAGCAGCTCTCTCTATGAGCAGTTCTTC. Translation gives CASSSLYEQFF.

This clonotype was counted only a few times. This CDR3 reads CATSRAAGANSGNTIYF. The CDR3 bases are TGTGCCACCAGCAGAGCGGCAGGGGCCAACTCTGGAAACACCATATATTTT. The chain combines TRBV15 with TRBJ1-3; a possible D gene is TRBD1 (6 bases). Trimming took 1 base from V and 0 from J, leaving 13 bases between them. The CDR3 has 17 residues. CDR1 and CDR2 (germline): LNHNV, YYDKDF (reference sequence).

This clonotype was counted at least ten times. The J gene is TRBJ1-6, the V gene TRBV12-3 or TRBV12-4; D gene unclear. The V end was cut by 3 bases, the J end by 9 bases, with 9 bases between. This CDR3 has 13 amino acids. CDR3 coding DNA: TGTGCCAGCAGTTTGGAGGAGACTTCACCCCTCCACTTT. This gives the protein CASSLEETSPLHF.

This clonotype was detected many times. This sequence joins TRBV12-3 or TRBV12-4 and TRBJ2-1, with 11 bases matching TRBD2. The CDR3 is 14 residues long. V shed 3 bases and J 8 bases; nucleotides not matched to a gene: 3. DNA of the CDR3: TGTGCCAGCAGTTTGGGACTAGCGGCCCATGAGCAGTTCTTC. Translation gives CASSLGLAAHEQFF.

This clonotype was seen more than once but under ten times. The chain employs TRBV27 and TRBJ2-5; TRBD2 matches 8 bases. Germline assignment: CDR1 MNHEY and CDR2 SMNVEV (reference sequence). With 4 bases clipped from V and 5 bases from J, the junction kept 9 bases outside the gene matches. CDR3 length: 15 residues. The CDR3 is CASSSVGTSIETQYF. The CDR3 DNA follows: TGTGCCAGCAGTTCCGTCGGGACTAGTATCGAGACCCAGTACTTC.

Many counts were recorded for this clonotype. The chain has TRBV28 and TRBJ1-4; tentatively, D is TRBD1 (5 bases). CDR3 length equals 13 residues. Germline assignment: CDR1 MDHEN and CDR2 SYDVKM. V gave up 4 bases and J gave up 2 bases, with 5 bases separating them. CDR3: CASSSGTNEKLFF. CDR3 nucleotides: TGTGCCAGCAGTTCAGGGACTAATGAAAAACTGTTTTTT. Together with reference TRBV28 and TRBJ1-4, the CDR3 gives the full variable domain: DVKVTQSSRYLVKRTGEKVFLECVQDMDHENMFWYRQDPGLGLRLIYFSYDVKMKEKGDIPEGYSVSREKKERFSLILESASTNQTSMYLCASSSGTNEKLFFGSGTQLSVL.

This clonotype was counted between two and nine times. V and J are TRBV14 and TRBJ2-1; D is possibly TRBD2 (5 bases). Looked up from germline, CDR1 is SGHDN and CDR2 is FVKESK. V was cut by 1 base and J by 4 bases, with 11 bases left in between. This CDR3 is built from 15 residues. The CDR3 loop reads CASSQVGGRYNEQFF. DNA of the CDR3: TGTGCCAGCAGCCAAGTCGGCGGGCGGTACAATGAGCAGTTCTTC.

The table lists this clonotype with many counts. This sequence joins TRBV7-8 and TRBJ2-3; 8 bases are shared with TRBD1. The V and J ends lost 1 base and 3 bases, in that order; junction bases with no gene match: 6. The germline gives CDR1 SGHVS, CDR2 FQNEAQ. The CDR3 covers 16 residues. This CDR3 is CASSLGGGQGTDTQYF. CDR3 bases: TGTGCCAGCAGCTTAGGTGGCGGACAGGGAACAGATACGCAGTATTTT.

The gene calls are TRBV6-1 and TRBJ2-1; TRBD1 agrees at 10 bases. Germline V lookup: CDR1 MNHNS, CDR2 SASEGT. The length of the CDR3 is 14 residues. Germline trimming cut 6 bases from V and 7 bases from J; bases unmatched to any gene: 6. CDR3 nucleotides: TGTGCCAGCAGCAGACAGGGGGCGTGGAATGAGCAGTTCTTC. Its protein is CASSRQGAWNEQFF.

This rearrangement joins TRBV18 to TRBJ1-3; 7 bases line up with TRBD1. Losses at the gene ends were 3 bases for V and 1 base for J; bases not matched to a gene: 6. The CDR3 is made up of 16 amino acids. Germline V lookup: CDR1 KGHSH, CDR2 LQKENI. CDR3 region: CASSPDRSWSGNTIYF. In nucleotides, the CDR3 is TGTGCCAGCTCACCGGACAGGTCTTGGTCTGGAAACACCATATATTTT. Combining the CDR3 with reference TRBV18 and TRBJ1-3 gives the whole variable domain NAGVMQNPRHLVRRRGQEARLRCSPMKGHSHVYWYRQLPEEGLKFMVYLQKENIIDESGMPKERFSAEFPKEGPSILRIQQVVRGDSAAYFCASSPDRSWSGNTIYFGEGSWLTVV.

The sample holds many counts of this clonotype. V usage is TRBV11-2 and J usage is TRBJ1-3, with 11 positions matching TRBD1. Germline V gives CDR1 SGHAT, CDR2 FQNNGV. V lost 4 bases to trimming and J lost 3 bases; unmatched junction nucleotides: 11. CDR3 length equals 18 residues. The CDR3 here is CASSSLSGTGGFGNTIYF. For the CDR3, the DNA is TGTGCCAGCAGCTCCCTCTCCGGGACAGGGGGATTTGGAAACACCATATATTTT.

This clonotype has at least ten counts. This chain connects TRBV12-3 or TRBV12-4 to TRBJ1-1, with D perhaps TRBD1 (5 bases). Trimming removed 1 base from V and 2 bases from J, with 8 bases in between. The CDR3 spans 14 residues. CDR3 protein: CASSLGGLNTEAFF. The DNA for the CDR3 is TGTGCCAGCAGTTTAGGGGGACTAAACACTGAAGCTTTCTTT.

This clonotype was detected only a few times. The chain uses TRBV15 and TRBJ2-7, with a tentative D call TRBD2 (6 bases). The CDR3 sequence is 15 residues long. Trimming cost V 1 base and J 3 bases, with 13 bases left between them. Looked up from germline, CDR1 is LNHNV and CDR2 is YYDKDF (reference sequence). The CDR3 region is CATSRGGSGDYEQYF. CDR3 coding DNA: TGTGCCACCAGCAGAGGAGGATCGGGGGACTACGAGCAGTACTTC.